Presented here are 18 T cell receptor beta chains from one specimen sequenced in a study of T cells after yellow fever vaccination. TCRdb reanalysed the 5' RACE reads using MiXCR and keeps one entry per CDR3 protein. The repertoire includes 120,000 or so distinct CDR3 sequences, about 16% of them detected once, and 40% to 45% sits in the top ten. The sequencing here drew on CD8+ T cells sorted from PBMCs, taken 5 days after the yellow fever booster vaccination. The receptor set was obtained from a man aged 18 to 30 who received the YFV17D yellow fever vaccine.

CDR3 amino acids: CASSLIETGRYEQYF. The DNA for the CDR3 is TGCGCCAGCAGCCTTATAGAGACAGGGAGATACGAGCAGTACTTC. J is TRBJ2-7 and V is TRBV4-3, with TRBD1 matching over 7 bases. The CDR3 is 15 residues long. Germline V gene lookup returns CDR1 LGHNA and CDR2 YSLEER. V gave up 4 bases and J gave up 4 bases; unmatched junction bases: 10.

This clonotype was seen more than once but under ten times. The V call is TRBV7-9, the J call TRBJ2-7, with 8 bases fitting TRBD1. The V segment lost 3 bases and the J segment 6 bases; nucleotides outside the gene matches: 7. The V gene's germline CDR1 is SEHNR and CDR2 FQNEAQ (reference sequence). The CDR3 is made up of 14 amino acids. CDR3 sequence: CASSLAGQGTEQYF. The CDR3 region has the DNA TGTGCCAGCAGCTTGGCCGGACAGGGTACCGAGCAGTACTTC. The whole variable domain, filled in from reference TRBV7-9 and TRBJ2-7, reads DTGVSQNPRHKITKRGQNVTFRCDPISEHNRLYWYRQTLGQGPEFLTYFQNEAQLEKSRLLSDRFSAERPKGSFSTLEIQRTEQGDSAMYLCASSLAGQGTEQYFGPGTRLTVT.

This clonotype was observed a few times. The CDR3 nucleotides read TGTGCCAGTAGTATGATAGGTGACGATCGGCAGCCCCAGCATTTT. Encoded protein: CASSMIGDDRQPQHF. V usage is TRBV19 and J usage is TRBJ1-5; D remains ambiguous. The CDR3 consists of 15 residues. Per germline, CDR1 LNHDA and CDR2 SQIVND (reference sequence). V was clipped by 3 bases and J by 7 bases, with 16 bases between them.

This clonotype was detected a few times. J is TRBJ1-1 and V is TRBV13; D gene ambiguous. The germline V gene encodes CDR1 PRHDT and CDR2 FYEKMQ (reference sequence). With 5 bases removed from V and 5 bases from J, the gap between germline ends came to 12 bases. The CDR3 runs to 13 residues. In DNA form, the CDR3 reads TGTGCCAGCAGCGGAGGTATAGGGACTGAAGCTTTCTTT. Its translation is CASSGGIGTEAFF.

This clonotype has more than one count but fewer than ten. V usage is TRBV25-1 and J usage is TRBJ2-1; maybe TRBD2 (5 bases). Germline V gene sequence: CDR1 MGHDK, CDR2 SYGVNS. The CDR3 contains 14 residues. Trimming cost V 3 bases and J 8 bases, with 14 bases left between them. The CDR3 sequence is CASSESLAWDEQFF. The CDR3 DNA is TGTGCCAGCAGTGAGAGCTTAGCGTGGGATGAGCAGTTCTTC.

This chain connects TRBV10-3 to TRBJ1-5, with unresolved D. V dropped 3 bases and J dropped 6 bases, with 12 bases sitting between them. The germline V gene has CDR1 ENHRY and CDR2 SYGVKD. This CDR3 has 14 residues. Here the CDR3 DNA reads TGTGCCATCAGTGACCCGACGGAACGTCAGCCCCAGCATTTT. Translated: CAISDPTERQPQHF.

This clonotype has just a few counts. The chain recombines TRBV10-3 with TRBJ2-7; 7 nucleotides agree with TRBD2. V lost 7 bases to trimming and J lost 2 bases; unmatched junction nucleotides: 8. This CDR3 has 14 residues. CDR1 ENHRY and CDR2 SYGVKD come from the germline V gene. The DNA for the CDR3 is TGTGCCATCACAGCGGGGCACATTCCCTACGAGCAGTACTTC. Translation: CAITAGHIPYEQYF.

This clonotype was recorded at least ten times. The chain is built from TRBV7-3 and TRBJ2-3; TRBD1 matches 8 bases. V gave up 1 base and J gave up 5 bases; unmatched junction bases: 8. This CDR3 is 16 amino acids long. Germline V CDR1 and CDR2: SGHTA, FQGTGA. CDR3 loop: CASSLRGLTGVDTQYF. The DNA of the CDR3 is TGTGCCAGCAGCTTAAGAGGTTTGACAGGGGTAGATACGCAGTATTTT.

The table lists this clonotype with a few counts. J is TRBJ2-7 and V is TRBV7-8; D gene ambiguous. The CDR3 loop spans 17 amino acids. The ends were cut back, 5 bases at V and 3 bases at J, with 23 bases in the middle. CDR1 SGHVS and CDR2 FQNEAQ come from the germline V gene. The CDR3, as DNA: TGTGCCAGCAGCCAGAGTGGTCCTTATGAAAGGGTCTACGAGCAGTACTTC. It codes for CASSQSGPYERVYEQYF.

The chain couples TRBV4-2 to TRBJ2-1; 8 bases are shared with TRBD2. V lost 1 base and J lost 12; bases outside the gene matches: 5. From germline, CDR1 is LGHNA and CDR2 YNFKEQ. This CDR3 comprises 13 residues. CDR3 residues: CASSQAHLAGQFF. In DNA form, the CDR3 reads TGTGCCAGCAGCCAAGCCCACCTAGCGGGGCAGTTCTTC.

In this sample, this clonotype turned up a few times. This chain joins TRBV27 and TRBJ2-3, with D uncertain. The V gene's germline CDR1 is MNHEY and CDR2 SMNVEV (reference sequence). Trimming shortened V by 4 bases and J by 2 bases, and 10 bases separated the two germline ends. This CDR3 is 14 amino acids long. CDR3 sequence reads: CASSWWRYTDTQYF. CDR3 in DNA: TGTGCCAGCAGTTGGTGGCGGTACACAGATACGCAGTATTTT.

CDR3 DNA: TGTGCCAGCAGCTTTTTAAGCAGGGGAACAGATACGCAGTATTTT. Translating it yields CASSFLSRGTDTQYF. The genes are TRBV7-9 and TRBJ2-3; D possibly corresponds to TRBD1 (6 bases). Germline CDR1 SEHNR, CDR2 FQNEAQ (reference sequence). CDR3 size: 15 residues. The V end was cut by 3 bases, the J end by 3 bases, with 13 bases between.

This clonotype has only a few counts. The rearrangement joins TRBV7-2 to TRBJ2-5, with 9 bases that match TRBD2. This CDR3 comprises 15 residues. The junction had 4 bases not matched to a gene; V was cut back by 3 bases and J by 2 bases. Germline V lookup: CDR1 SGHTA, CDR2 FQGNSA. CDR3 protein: CASSFRLAVQETQYF. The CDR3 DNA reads TGTGCCAGCAGCTTCCGACTAGCGGTACAAGAGACCCAGTACTTC.

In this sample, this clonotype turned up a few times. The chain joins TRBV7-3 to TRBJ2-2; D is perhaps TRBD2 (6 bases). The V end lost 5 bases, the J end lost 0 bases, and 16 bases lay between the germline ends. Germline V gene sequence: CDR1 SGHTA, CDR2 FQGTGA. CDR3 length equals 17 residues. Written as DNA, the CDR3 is TGTGCCAGCAGCCCAATTGGCGGGGTGACGAACACCGGGGAGCTGTTTTTT. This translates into CASSPIGGVTNTGELFF. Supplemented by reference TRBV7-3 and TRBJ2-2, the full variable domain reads GAGVSQTPSNKVTEKGKYVELRCDPISGHTALYWYRQSLGQGPEFLIYFQGTGAADDSGLPNDRFFAVRPEGSVSTLKIQRTERGDSAVYLCASSPIGGVTNTGELFFGEGSRLTVL.

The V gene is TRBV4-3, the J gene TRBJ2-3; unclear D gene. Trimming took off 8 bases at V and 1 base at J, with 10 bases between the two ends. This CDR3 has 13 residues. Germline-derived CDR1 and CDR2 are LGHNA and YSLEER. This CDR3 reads CASRESGTDTQYF. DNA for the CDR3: TGCGCCAGCCGAGAGTCAGGCACAGATACGCAGTATTTT.

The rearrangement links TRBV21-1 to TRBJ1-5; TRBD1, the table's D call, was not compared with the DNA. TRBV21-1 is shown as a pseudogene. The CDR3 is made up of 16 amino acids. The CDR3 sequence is CASSLWVQGINQPQHF. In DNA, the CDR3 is TGTGCCAGCAGCCTATGGGTGCAGGGGATCAATCAGCCCCAGCATTTT.

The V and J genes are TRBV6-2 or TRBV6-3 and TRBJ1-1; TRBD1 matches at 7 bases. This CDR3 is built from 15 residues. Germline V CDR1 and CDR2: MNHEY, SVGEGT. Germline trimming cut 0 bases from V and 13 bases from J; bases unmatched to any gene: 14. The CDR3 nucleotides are TGTGCCAGCAGTTACTCAACCAGACAGAGGACAGGCGGTTTCTTT. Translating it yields CASSYSTRQRTGGFF.

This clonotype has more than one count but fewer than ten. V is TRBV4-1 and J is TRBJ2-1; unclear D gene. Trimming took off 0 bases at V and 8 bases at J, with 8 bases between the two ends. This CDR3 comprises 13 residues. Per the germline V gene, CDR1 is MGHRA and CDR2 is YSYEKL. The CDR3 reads CASSQDPLYEQFF. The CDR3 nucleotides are TGCGCCAGCAGCCAAGACCCGTTATATGAGCAGTTCTTC.